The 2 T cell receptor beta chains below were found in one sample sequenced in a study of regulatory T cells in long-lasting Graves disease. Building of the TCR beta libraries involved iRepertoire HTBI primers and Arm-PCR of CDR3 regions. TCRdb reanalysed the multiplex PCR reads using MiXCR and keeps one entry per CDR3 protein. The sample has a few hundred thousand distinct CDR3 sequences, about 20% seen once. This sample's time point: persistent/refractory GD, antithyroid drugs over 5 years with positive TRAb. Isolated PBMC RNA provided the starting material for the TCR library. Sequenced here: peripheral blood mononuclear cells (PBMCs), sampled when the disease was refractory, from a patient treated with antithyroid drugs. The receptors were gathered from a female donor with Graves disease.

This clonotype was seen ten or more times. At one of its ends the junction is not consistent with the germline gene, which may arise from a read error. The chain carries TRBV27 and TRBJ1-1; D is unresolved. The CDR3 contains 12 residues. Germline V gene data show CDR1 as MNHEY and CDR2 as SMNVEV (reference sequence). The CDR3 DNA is TGTGCCAGCAGCTTATCGGGCACTGAAGCTTTCTTT. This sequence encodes CASSLSGTEAFF.

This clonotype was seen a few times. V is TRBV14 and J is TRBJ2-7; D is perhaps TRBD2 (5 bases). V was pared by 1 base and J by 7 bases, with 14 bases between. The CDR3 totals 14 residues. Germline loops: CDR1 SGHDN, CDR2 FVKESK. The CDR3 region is CASSQVLAGGEQYF. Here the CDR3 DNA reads TGTGCCAGCAGCCAAGTATTGGCAGGCGGGGAGCAGTACTTC.